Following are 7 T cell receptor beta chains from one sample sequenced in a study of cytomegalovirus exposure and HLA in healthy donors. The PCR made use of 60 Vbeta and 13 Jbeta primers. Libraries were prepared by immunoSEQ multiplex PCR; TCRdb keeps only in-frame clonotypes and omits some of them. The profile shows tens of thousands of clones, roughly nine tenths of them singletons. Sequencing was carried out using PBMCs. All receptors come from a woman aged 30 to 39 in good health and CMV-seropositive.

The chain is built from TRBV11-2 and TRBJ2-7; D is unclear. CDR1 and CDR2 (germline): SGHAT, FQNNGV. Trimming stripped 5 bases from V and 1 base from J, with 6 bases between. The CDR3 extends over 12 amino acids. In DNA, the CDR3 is TGTGCCAGCAGCCCCCTATCCTACGAGCAGTACTTC. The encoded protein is CASSPLSYEQYF.

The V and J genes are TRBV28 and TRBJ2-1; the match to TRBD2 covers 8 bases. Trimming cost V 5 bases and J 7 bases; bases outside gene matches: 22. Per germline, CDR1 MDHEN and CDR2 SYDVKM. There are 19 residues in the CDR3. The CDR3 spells CASSLLLRSGRALENEQFF. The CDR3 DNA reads TGTGCCAGCAGTCTATTATTGCGTTCCGGGAGGGCCTTGGAGAATGAGCAGTTCTTC. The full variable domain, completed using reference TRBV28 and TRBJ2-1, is DVKVTQSSRYLVKRTGEKVFLECVQDMDHENMFWYRQDPGLGLRLIYFSYDVKMKEKGDIPEGYSVSREKKERFSLILESASTNQTSMYLCASSLLLRSGRALENEQFFGPGTRLTVL.

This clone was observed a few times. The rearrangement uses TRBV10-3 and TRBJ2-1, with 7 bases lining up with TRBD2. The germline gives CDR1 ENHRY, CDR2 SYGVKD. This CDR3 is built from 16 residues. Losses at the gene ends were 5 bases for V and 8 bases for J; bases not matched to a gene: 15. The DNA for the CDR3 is TGTGCCATCAGTTCCCCCTTGGGCGGGAGTAGCTATGAGCAGTTCTTC. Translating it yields CAISSPLGGSSYEQFF.

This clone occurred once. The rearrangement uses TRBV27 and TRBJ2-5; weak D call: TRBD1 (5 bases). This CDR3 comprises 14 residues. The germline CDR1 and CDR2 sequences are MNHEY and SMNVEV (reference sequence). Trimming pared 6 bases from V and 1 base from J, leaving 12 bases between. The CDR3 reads CASSLGRTQETQYF. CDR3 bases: TGTGCCAGCAGCTTGGGGCGGACCCAAGAGACCCAGTACTTC.

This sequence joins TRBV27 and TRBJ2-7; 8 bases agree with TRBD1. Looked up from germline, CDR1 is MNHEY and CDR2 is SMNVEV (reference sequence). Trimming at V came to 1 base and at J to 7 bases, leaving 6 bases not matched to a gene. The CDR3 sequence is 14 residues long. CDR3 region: CASSLWDRSQEQYF. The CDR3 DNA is TGTGCCAGCAGTTTATGGGACAGGTCGCAGGAGCAGTACTTC.

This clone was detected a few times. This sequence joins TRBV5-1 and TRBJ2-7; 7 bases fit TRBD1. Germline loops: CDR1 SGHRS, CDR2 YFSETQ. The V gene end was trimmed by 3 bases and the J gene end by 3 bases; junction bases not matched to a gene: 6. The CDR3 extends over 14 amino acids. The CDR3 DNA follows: TGCGCCAGCAGCTCGGGGACAGCCAGCTACGAGCAGTACTTC. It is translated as CASSSGTASYEQYF.

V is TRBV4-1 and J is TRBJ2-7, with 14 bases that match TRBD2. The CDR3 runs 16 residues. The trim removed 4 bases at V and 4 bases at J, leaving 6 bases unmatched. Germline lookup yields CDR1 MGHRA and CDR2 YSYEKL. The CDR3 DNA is TGCGCCAGCAGCCCGGGACTAGCGGGAGCAAGTTACGAGCAGTACTTC. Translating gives CASSPGLAGASYEQYF.